This T cell receptor beta chain is from a study of blood T cell repertoires in COVID-19. Study-level background: Acute and convalescent COVID-19 samples came from the United States, Italy and Spain. PBMCs, B-cell-depleted T cells, or T cells provided the cDNA or gDNA that made up the material.

Per the authors' pipeline: Amplification of reference gene primers was used by the study to estimate nucleated cell counts. Profiling relied on immunoSEQ multiplex PCR, and the TCRdb table lists in-frame clones only, not all of them. That table furnishes V, J and clone size, whereas the DNA furnished D and trimming. This table has about 130,000 clones, about 87% appearing once. Unmatched junction bases numbered 6, after V lost 4 bases and J lost 7 bases. CDR1 and CDR2 (germline): SGHDT, YYEEEE. The CDR3 extends over 15 amino acids. The chain combines TRBV5-6 with TRBJ2-1; 12 bases align to TRBD2. Sequencing was performed on peripheral blood. This TCR came from a woman aged 60-75 years with acute or convalescent COVID-19. Here the CDR3 reads CASSPASGRANEQFF. DNA of the CDR3: TGTGCCAGCAGCCCAGCTAGCGGGAGGGCAAATGAGCAGTTCTTC.